This T cell receptor (beta chain) was sequenced for a study of T cells in Graves' hyperthyroidism and ophthalmopathy. Diagnoses used clinical symptoms, serum thyroxine and TRAb, thyroid ultrasound and orbital computed tomography. Only a few counts were recorded for this clonotype. This CDR3 comprises 16 residues. Germline CDR1 reads KGHDR; CDR2 reads SFDVKD. V lost 5 bases to trimming and J lost 2 bases; unmatched junction nucleotides: 6. Regions amplified from RNA transcripts were the TCR beta CDR3 regions. During a first-round RT-PCR of the TCR CDR3, the HTBI primer set was used. MiXCR, applied by TCRdb to the multiplex PCR reads, yields one record per CDR3 protein. This sample has a few hundred thousand distinct CDR3 sequences, with roughly 15% found just once.

The chain uses TRBV24-1 and TRBJ1-3; 9 bases match TRBD1. The receptor was derived from a woman in her forties with Graves' ophthalmopathy. Sample: blood. In nucleotides, the CDR3 is TGTGCCACCAGTGCCGGGGACAGGGTTGCTGGAAACACCATATATTTT. Amino acids: CATSAGDRVAGNTIYF.